A single sample is the source of the 13 T cell receptor beta chains below, sequenced in a study of T cells in localized non-small cell lung cancer. Libraries were prepared by immunoSEQ multiplex PCR; TCRdb keeps only in-frame clonotypes and omits some of them. The data hold 20,000 to 25,000 clones, with approximately 88% observed a single time. The sample was peripheral blood, taken before any cancer treatment. The receptors come from a male donor older than 55 with stage I lung adenocarcinoma.

The chain employs TRBV5-6 and TRBJ2-3; D gene uncertain. This CDR3 has 14 amino acids. The V end was cut by 2 bases, the J end by 2 bases, with 9 bases between. Germline V CDR1 and CDR2: SGHDT, YYEEEE. Here the CDR3 DNA reads TGTGCCAGCAGCTTTGAGGTGTTCACAGATACGCAGTATTTT. Amino acid sequence: CASSFEVFTDTQYF.

This sequence joins TRBV6-4 and TRBJ1-1; 7 positions agree with TRBD1. The germline CDR1 and CDR2 sequences are MRHNA and SNTAGT. The V segment lost 5 bases and the J segment 7 bases; nucleotides outside the gene matches: 4. The CDR3 has 12 residues. CDR3 bases: TGTGCCAGCAGTTCCGACAGGGATGAAGCTTTCTTT. Encoded protein: CASSSDRDEAFF.

J is TRBJ1-1 and V is TRBV10-3, with D tentatively TRBD1 (6 bases). Germline lookup yields CDR1 ENHRY and CDR2 SYGVKD. The CDR3 has 14 residues. Trimming pared 11 bases from V and 0 bases from J, leaving 16 bases between. CDR3 in amino acids: CASEPGVMNTEAFF. DNA of the CDR3: TGTGCCTCAGAGCCAGGGGTAATGAACACTGAAGCTTTCTTT.

This clone was seen only once. This chain uses TRBV28 with TRBJ2-6, with 7 bases that match TRBD2. Losses at the gene ends were 5 bases for V and 2 bases for J; bases not matched to a gene: 12. Germline CDR1 reads MDHEN; CDR2 reads SYDVKM. This CDR3 is built from 18 residues. The CDR3 reads CASSPNRGGLPGANVLTF. As DNA, the CDR3 is TGTGCCAGCAGTCCGAACCGCGGGGGTTTACCTGGGGCCAACGTCCTGACTTTC.

V and J are TRBV30 and TRBJ2-3; D is undetermined. Per germline, CDR1 GTSNPN and CDR2 SVGIG (reference sequence). Trimming shortened V by 0 bases and J by 7 bases, and 5 bases separated the two germline ends. The CDR3 has 11 amino acids. CDR3 nucleotides: TGTGCCTGGAGTGTAGGGAATACGCAGTATTTT. Amino acids: CAWSVGNTQYF.

This clone was found a few times. The V gene is TRBV7-9, the J gene TRBJ1-2; no clear D. V was trimmed by 6 bases and J by 8 bases, leaving 13 bases between them. Germline CDR1 and CDR2: SEHNR and FQNEAQ (reference sequence). The CDR3 consists of 12 residues. The CDR3 region has the DNA TGTGCCAGCAGTATAGGATATAGCGGCTACACCTTC. Translating gives CASSIGYSGYTF.

The gene calls are TRBV11-2 and TRBJ2-7, with TRBD1 as a possible D gene (5 bases). V shed 3 bases and J shed 3 bases, with 15 bases lying between them. CDR1 and CDR2 (germline): SGHAT, FQNNGV. The CDR3 length is 15 residues. In DNA, the CDR3 is TGTGCCAGCAGCTTGGATTCAGGACACAGCTACGAGCAGTACTTC. Translation gives CASSLDSGHSYEQYF.

The chain carries TRBV18 and TRBJ1-5, with D possibly matching TRBD1 (5 bases). CDR1 KGHSH and CDR2 LQKENI come from the germline V gene. This CDR3 has 15 amino acids. V lost 4 bases and J 4 bases, leaving 14 bases between the germline ends. CDR3 coding DNA: TGTGCCAGCTCACGGGGGTTACAGCGAAATCAGCCCCAGCATTTT. Translating gives CASSRGLQRNQPQHF.

In this sample, this clone turned up a few times. The rearrangement uses TRBV7-8 and TRBJ2-3; possible D gene TRBD2, 6 bases. The CDR3 has 16 residues. Between the trimmed V and J ends, which lost 5 bases and 8 bases, there was a span of 23 bases. The germline V gene encodes CDR1 SGHVS and CDR2 FQNEAQ. CDR3 in amino acids: CASSRNSPGGLGTQYF. The DNA for the CDR3 is TGTGCCAGCAGCCGTAACAGCCCCGGAGGGCTTGGTACGCAGTATTTT.

V gene TRBV15 combines with J gene TRBJ1-4, with a weak D call TRBD1 (6 bases). The ends were cut back, 1 base at V and 2 bases at J, with 8 bases in the middle. The CDR3 runs to 15 residues. Per the germline V gene, CDR1 is LNHNV and CDR2 is YYDKDF (reference sequence). CDR3 in amino acids: CATSRGGGTNEKLFF. In nucleotides, the CDR3 is TGTGCCACCAGCAGAGGAGGGGGGACTAATGAAAAACTGTTTTTT.

The chain has TRBV9 and TRBJ2-5; D remains unclear. Per germline, CDR1 SGDLS and CDR2 YYNGEE. V gave up 0 bases and J gave up 1 base, with 10 bases separating them. The CDR3 loop spans 15 amino acids. DNA for the CDR3: TGTGCCAGCAGCGTAGGGGTGGGATCCCAAGAGACCCAGTACTTC. This sequence encodes CASSVGVGSQETQYF.

This clone was counted only a few times. The gene calls are TRBV7-8 and TRBJ1-6; D may be TRBD1 (6 bases). Germline values: CDR1 SGHVS, CDR2 FQNEAQ. Between the trimmed V and J ends, which lost 6 bases and 4 bases, there was a span of 10 bases. This CDR3 region has 14 residues. The CDR3 nucleotides read TGTGCCAGCAGTGCGGACAGTTATAATTCACCCCTCCACTTT. It codes for CASSADSYNSPLHF.

The sample holds a few counts of this clone. The chain employs TRBV30 and TRBJ1-2, with D tentatively TRBD1 (6 bases). CDR3 length: 13 residues. The V gene's germline CDR1 is GTSNPN and CDR2 SVGIG (reference sequence). V was clipped by 3 bases and J by 4 bases, with 12 bases between them. This CDR3 is CAWSRDRPYGYTF. CDR3 coding DNA: TGTGCCTGGAGCCGAGACAGGCCCTATGGCTACACCTTC.